These 22 T cell receptor beta chains were all obtained from the same sample, sequenced in a study of cytotoxic CD8 clonotypes in ibrutinib-treated CLL. Libraries were prepared by immunoSEQ multiplex PCR; TCRdb keeps only in-frame clonotypes and omits some of them. This table holds about 140,000 clones, approximately 80% found once. The sample in question was PBMCs, obtained after 36 months of ibrutinib treatment. The receptors come from a human donor with chronic lymphocytic leukemia.

The gene calls are TRBV4-1 and TRBJ2-7; D possibly corresponds to TRBD1 (6 bases). This CDR3 is built from 13 residues. V was shortened by 4 bases and J by 2 bases, with 9 bases between the two germline ends. The germline gives CDR1 MGHRA, CDR2 YSYEKL. The CDR3 loop is CASSPGQPYEQYF. In DNA form, the CDR3 reads TGCGCCAGCAGCCCCGGACAGCCCTACGAGCAGTACTTC.

The chain is built from TRBV15 and TRBJ2-7; D might be TRBD1 (5 bases). The CDR3 totals 15 residues. Deletions cut 0 bases from V and 1 base from J, with 10 bases between. The germline gives CDR1 LNHNV, CDR2 YYDKDF (reference sequence). CDR3: CATSREEGVSYEQYF. The DNA for the CDR3 is TGTGCCACCAGCAGAGAGGAAGGGGTGTCCTACGAGCAGTACTTC.

The chain has TRBV6-5 and TRBJ1-1, with D maybe TRBD1 (5 bases). Germline V gene lookup returns CDR1 MNHEY and CDR2 SVGAGI. The CDR3 covers 11 residues. Trimming cost V 8 bases and J 7 bases, with 11 bases left between them. The CDR3 reads CASQYTGEAFF. The CDR3 nucleotides are TGTGCCAGCCAATACACAGGTGAAGCTTTCTTT.

The chain links TRBV2 to TRBJ2-3; the D gene is possibly TRBD1 (7 bases). This CDR3 comprises 14 residues. V was trimmed by 6 bases and J by 2 bases, leaving 12 bases between them. Germline V CDR1 and CDR2: SNHLY, FYNNEI. The CDR3 nucleotides read TGTGCCAGCAGGCGGGACAGTTTCACAGATACGCAGTATTTT. It translates to CASRRDSFTDTQYF.

V usage is TRBV6-5 and J usage is TRBJ1-1; D not resolved. The CDR3 covers 11 residues. With 1 base removed from V and 7 bases from J, the gap between germline ends came to 4 bases. Per the germline V gene, CDR1 is MNHEY and CDR2 is SVGAGI. CDR3 residues: CASSYFNEAFF. The CDR3 region has the DNA TGTGCCAGCAGTTACTTTAATGAAGCTTTCTTT.

The rearrangement uses TRBV27 and TRBJ2-3, with TRBD2 identical over 8 bases. The germline V gene has CDR1 MNHEY and CDR2 SMNVEV (reference sequence). The CDR3 runs to 17 residues. Unmatched junction bases numbered 9, after V lost 4 bases and J lost 0 bases. The CDR3 region has the DNA TGTGCCAGCAGTTCGTGGGAACTAGCGGTTAGCACAGATACGCAGTATTTT. Translating it yields CASSSWELAVSTDTQYF.

The V call is TRBV6-5, the J call TRBJ2-3, with TRBD2 matching 7 bases. Germline loops: CDR1 MNHEY, CDR2 SVGAGI. V shed 1 base and J 0 bases; nucleotides not matched to a gene: 4. The CDR3 covers 16 residues. The DNA of the CDR3 is TGTGCCAGCAGTTACTGGGCGGGGGTAAGCACAGATACGCAGTATTTT. Amino acid sequence: CASSYWAGVSTDTQYF.

The gene calls are TRBV5-6 and TRBJ1-2; D remains ambiguous. The CDR3 is 14 amino acids. The germline V gene encodes CDR1 SGHDT and CDR2 YYEEEE. Deletions cut 4 bases from V and 0 bases from J, with 10 bases between. CDR3 protein: CASSRYGSNYGYTF. CDR3 in DNA: TGTGCCAGCAGCCGCTATGGCTCTAACTATGGCTACACCTTC.

The gene calls are TRBV19 and TRBJ1-2; D call uncertain. This CDR3 has 12 residues. V shed 5 bases and J shed 7 bases, with 11 bases lying between them. Germline CDR1 is LNHDA and CDR2 is SQIVND (reference sequence). CDR3 coding DNA: TGTGCCAGTAGTCGGCGGCGAGGTGGCTACACCTTC. This translates into CASSRRRGGYTF.

The chain recombines TRBV18 with TRBJ2-7, with unresolved D. This CDR3 is 15 amino acids long. Trimming removed 0 bases at V and 2 bases at J, with 11 bases between. Germline CDR1 reads KGHSH; CDR2 reads LQKENI. This CDR3 is CASSPPTSTAYEQYF. The CDR3 DNA reads as TGTGCCAGCTCACCACCGACTTCTACAGCCTACGAGCAGTACTTC.

The V and J genes are TRBV19 and TRBJ1-4; D call uncertain. The V gene's germline CDR1 is LNHDA and CDR2 SQIVND (reference sequence). This CDR3 contains 17 residues. Trimming took 0 bases from V and 5 from J, leaving 16 bases between them. This CDR3 reads CASSIDLSRTVNEKLFF. In DNA, the CDR3 is TGTGCCAGTAGTATAGATCTATCCAGGACGGTAAATGAAAAACTGTTTTTT. Supplemented by reference TRBV19 and TRBJ1-4, the full variable domain reads DGGITQSPKYLFRKEGQNVTLSCEQNLNHDAMYWYRQDPGQGLRLIYYSQIVNDFQKGDIAEGYSVSREKKESFPLTVTSAQKNPTAFYLCASSIDLSRTVNEKLFFGSGTQLSVL.

Notes on this clone: The identical CDR3 is also encoded by other nucleotide sequences in the sample. The CDR3 loop reads CASSLGLGTEAFF. The CDR3 nucleotides read TGTGCCAGCAGCTTGGGGTTAGGGACTGAAGCTTTCTTT. V gene TRBV11-3 combines with J gene TRBJ1-1; D remains unclear. V was shortened by 3 bases and J by 5 bases, with 10 bases between the two germline ends. CDR1 and CDR2 (germline): SGHNT, YENEEA. The CDR3 is 13 residues long.

The rearrangement joins TRBV28 to TRBJ1-1; 11 bases map to TRBD1. The CDR3 length is 16 residues. Germline V CDR1 and CDR2: MDHEN, SYDVKM. With V trimmed by 8 bases and J by 1 base, 9 bases remained unmatched. The CDR3 protein is CASPAGQGESNTEAFF. The CDR3 coding sequence is TGTGCCAGCCCAGCGGGACAGGGGGAATCGAACACTGAAGCTTTCTTT.

This rearrangement joins TRBV7-9 to TRBJ2-2; unclear D gene. The CDR3 sequence is 14 residues long. In germline, CDR1 is SEHNR, CDR2 FQNEAQ (reference sequence). V dropped 5 bases and J dropped 4 bases, with 11 bases sitting between them. CDR3 sequence (DNA): TGTGCCAGCAGCCCCCGGGTCTCCACCGGGGAGCTGTTTTTT. Residues: CASSPRVSTGELFF.

This clone was counted only a few times. Other nucleotide sequences in the sample specify the same CDR3. J is TRBJ1-5 and V is TRBV28; D unresolved. This CDR3 contains 14 residues. V lost 3 bases to trimming and J lost 4 bases, with 10 bases between them. CDR1 is MDHEN and CDR2 is SYDVKM in the germline V gene. CDR3 sequence: CASSLFRGNQPQHF. CDR3 in DNA: TGTGCCAGCAGTTTGTTCAGAGGAAATCAGCCCCAGCATTTT.

V and J are TRBV5-4 and TRBJ2-4, with TRBD2 matching over 8 bases. The V gene end was trimmed by 1 base and the J gene end by 8 bases; junction bases not matched to a gene: 14. Germline V gene sequence: CDR1 SGHNT, CDR2 YYREEE (reference sequence). CDR3 length: 17 residues. This CDR3 is CASSLSLAETPRDIQYF. The DNA for the CDR3 is TGTGCCAGCAGCTTGTCACTAGCGGAAACACCTAGGGACATTCAGTACTTC.

CDR3 bases: TGTGCCAGCAGGACCGGGACACAGAGTTTAGTAGCTTTCTTT. Translated, it gives CASRTGTQSLVAFF. J is TRBJ1-1 and V is TRBV2; possible D gene TRBD1, 6 bases. CDR1 is SNHLY, CDR2 FYNNEI, per germline. This CDR3 has 14 residues. Trimming removed 6 bases at V and 10 bases at J, with 21 bases between.

The chain uses TRBV15 and TRBJ2-5; 11 bases are shared with TRBD1. This CDR3 is built from 15 residues. Trimming removed 1 base from V and 5 bases from J; junction bases left unmatched: 3. Germline values: CDR1 LNHNV, CDR2 YYDKDF (reference sequence). Here the CDR3 DNA reads TGTGCCACCAGCAGAGGGACAGGGGGCGGGGAGACCCAGTACTTC. This sequence encodes CATSRGTGGGETQYF.

The rearrangement uses TRBV7-9 and TRBJ2-7; D is ambiguous. V lost 4 bases and J 2 bases, leaving 15 bases between the germline ends. This CDR3 contains 15 residues. The germline V gene encodes CDR1 SEHNR and CDR2 FQNEAQ (reference sequence). In nucleotides, the CDR3 is TGTGCCAGCAGCTACGCACACAGCCGTACCTACGAGCAGTACTTC. It codes for CASSYAHSRTYEQYF.

The chain carries TRBV6-5 and TRBJ2-1, with 9 positions matching TRBD1. The CDR3 extends over 15 amino acids. Germline loops: CDR1 MNHEY, CDR2 SVGAGI. Trimming took 2 bases from V and 8 from J; bases not matched to a gene: 7. CDR3 in DNA: TGTGCCAGCAGTTACGAGGGACAGGGTCTCGATGAGCAGTTCTTC. This encodes CASSYEGQGLDEQFF.

The chain is built from TRBV6-1 and TRBJ1-1; D ambiguous. The CDR3 runs to 11 residues. Trimming pared 7 bases from V and 1 base from J, leaving 4 bases between. CDR1 and CDR2 from the germline V gene are MNHNS and SASEGT. The CDR3 here is CASNQNTEAFF. The CDR3 DNA reads TGTGCCAGCAATCAGAACACTGAAGCTTTCTTT.

This clone came up once. The rearrangement uses TRBV19 and TRBJ2-5; D is ambiguous. The germline V and J ends were trimmed by 6 bases and 0 bases, with 8 bases remaining between them. Germline V lookup: CDR1 LNHDA, CDR2 SQIVND (reference sequence). The CDR3 contains 13 residues. The CDR3 nucleotides read TGTGCCAGTAGGTTCGGATACCAAGAGACCCAGTACTTC. Translated: CASRFGYQETQYF.